The T cell receptor beta chain under discussion was sequenced for a study of blood T cell repertoires in COVID-19. In the study overall: T cells, B-cell-depleted T cells, or PBMCs provided the cDNA or gDNA that served as material.

Authors' methods: Reference gene primer amplification yielded estimated nucleated cell counts. Sequencing was performed with immunoSEQ multiplex PCR; in TCRdb, only in-frame clones are kept and a portion is missing. V and J calls and clone size are those listed in that table; D and trimming were worked out from the DNA. The sample contains some 490,000 clones, 80% to 90% of which appear only once. This CDR3 comprises 16 residues. The germline CDR1 and CDR2 sequences are MNHEY and SMNVEV (reference sequence). The trim removed 5 bases at V and 4 bases at J, leaving 8 bases unmatched. The origin of this receptor is a woman in her sixties who had recovered from COVID-19. The sequenced sample consisted of PBMCs or T cells enriched from blood (not recorded which). V usage is TRBV27 and J usage is TRBJ2-1, with TRBD1 matching 10 bases. CDR3 sequence (DNA): TGTGCCAGCAGTCCCAGGGACAGGGGACCTTACAATGAGCAGTTCTTC. Encoded protein: CASSPRDRGPYNEQFF.